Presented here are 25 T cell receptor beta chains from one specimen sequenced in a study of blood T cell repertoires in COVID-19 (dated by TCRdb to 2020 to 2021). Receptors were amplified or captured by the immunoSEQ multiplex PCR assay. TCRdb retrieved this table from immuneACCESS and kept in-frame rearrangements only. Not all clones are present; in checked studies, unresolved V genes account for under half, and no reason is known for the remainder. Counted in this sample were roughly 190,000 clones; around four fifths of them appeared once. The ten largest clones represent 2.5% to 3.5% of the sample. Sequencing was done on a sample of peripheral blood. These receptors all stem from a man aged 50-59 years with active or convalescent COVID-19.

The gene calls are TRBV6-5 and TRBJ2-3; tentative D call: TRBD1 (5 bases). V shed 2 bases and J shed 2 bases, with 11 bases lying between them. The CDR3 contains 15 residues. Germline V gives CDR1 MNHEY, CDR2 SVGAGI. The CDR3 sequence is CASSYRRTYTDTQYF. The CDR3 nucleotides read TGTGCCAGCAGTTACAGACGGACATACACAGATACGCAGTATTTT.

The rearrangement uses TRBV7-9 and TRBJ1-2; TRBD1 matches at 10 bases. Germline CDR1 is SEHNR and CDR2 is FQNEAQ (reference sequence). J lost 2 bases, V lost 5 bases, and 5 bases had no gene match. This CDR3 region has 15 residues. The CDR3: CASSQGQGNNYGYTF. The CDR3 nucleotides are TGTGCCAGCAGCCAGGGACAGGGGAACAACTATGGCTACACCTTC.

The CDR3 sequence: CASSTPTGVNYGYTF. Here the CDR3 DNA reads TGTGCCAGCAGCACCCCCACAGGAGTTAACTATGGCTACACCTTC. V gene TRBV28 combines with J gene TRBJ1-2, with D possibly TRBD1 on 5 matching bases. Germline V gives CDR1 MDHEN, CDR2 SYDVKM. The CDR3 is made up of 15 amino acids. The V end was cut by 6 bases, the J end by 1 base, with 15 bases between.

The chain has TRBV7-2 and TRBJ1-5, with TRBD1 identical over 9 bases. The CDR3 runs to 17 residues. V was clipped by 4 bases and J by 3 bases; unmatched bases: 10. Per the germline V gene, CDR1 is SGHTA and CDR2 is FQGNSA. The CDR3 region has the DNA TGTGCCAGCAGCTCCAGTCCCGGGACAGGGTACAATCAGCCCCAGCATTTT. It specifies CASSSSPGTGYNQPQHF.

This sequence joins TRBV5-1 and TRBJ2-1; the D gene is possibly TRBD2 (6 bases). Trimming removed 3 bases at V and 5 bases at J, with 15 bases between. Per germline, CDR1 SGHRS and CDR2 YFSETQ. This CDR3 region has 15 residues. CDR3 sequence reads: CASSSRLVKDNEQFF. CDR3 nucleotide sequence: TGCGCCAGCAGCTCCAGACTAGTTAAGGACAATGAGCAGTTCTTC.

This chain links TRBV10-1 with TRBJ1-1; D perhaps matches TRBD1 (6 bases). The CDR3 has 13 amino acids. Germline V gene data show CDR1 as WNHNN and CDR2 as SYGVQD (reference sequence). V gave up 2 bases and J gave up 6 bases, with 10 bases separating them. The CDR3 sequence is CASSERGTSEAFF. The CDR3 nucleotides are TGCGCCAGCAGTGAGAGAGGGACATCTGAAGCTTTCTTT.

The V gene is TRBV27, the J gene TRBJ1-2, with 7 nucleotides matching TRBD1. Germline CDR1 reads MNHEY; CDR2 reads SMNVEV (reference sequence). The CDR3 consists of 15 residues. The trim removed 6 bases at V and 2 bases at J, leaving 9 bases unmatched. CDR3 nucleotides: TGTGCCAGCAGCCCGCTCGACAGGGTGAACTATGGCTACACCTTC. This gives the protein CASSPLDRVNYGYTF.

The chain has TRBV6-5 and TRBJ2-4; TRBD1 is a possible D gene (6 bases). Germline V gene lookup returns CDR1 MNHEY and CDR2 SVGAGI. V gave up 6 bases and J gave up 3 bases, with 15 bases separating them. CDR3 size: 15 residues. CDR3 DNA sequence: TGTGCCAGCAGCCCACCCACAGGGAACAAAAACATTCAGTACTTC. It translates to CASSPPTGNKNIQYF.

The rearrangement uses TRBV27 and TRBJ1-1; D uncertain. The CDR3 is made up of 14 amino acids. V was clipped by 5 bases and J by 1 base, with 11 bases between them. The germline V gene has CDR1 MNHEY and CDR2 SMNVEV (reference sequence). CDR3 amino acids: CASSPSRGNTEAFF. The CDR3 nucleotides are TGTGCCAGCAGTCCCTCCCGAGGGAACACTGAAGCTTTCTTT.

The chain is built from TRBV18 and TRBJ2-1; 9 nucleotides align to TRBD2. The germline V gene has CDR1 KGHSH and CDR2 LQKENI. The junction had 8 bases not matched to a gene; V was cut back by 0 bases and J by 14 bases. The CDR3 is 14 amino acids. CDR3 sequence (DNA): TGTGCCAGCTCACCACCGCTAGCGGGATCCAGAAAGTTCTTC. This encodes CASSPPLAGSRKFF. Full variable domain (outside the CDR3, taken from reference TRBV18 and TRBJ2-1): NAGVMQNPRHLVRRRGQEARLRCSPMKGHSHVYWYRQLPEEGLKFMVYLQKENIIDESGMPKERFSAEFPKEGPSILRIQQVVRGDSAAYFCASSPPLAGSRKFFGPGTRLTVL.

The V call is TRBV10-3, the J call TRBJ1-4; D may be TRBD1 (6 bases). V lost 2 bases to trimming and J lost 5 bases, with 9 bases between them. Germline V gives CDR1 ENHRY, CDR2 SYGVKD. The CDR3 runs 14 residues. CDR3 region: CAISEDRKNEKLFF. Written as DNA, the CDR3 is TGTGCCATCAGTGAGGACAGGAAAAATGAAAAACTGTTTTTT.

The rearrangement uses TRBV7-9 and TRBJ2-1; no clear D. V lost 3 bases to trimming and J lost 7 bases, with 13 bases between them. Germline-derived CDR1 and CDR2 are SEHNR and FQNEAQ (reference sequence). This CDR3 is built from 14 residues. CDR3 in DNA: TGTGCCAGCAGCTTGCGGAACCGGAAAAATGAGCAGTTCTTC. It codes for CASSLRNRKNEQFF.

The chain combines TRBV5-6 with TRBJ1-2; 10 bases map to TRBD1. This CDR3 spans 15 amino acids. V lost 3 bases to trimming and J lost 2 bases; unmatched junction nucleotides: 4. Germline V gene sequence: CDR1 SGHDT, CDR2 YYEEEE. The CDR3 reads CASSSWDRGNYGYTF. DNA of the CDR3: TGTGCCAGCAGCTCGTGGGACAGGGGAAACTATGGCTACACCTTC.

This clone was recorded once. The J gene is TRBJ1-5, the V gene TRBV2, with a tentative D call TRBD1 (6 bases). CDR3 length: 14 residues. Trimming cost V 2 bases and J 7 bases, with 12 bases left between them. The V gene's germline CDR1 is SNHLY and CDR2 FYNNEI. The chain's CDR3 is CASSENRVYQPQHF. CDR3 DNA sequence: TGTGCCAGCAGTGAAAACAGGGTTTACCAGCCCCAGCATTTT.

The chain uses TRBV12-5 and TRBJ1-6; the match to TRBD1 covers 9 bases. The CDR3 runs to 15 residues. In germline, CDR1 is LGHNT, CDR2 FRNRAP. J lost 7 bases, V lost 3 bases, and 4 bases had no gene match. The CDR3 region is CASGLGTGWNSPLHF. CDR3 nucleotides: TGTGCTAGTGGTTTAGGGACAGGGTGGAATTCACCCCTCCACTTT.

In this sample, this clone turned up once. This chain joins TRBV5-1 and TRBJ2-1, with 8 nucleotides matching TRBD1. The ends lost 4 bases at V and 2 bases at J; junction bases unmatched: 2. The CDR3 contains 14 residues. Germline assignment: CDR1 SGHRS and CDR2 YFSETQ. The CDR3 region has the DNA TGCGCCAGCAGCGAACAGGGGGCCTACAATGAGCAGTTCTTC. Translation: CASSEQGAYNEQFF.

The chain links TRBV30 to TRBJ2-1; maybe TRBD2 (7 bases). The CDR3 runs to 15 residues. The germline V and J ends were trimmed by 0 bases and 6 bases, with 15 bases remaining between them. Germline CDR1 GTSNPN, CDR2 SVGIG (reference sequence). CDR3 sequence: CAWSVDRGGLNEQFF. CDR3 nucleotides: TGTGCCTGGAGTGTTGATAGGGGGGGCCTCAATGAGCAGTTCTTC.

The CDR3 sequence is CASSIDAGQGEAFF. The CDR3 nucleotides are TGTGCCAGTAGTATTGATGCGGGACAGGGTGAAGCTTTCTTT. The V and J genes are TRBV19 and TRBJ1-1, with 9 nucleotides matching TRBD1. This CDR3 has 14 residues. Per germline, CDR1 LNHDA and CDR2 SQIVND (reference sequence). J lost 7 bases, V lost 3 bases, and 6 bases had no gene match.

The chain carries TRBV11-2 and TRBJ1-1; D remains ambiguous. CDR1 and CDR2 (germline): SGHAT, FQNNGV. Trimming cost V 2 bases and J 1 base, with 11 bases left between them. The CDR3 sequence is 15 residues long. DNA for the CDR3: TGTGCCAGCAGCTTAAGGGTTGGAGGGAACACTGAAGCTTTCTTT. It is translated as CASSLRVGGNTEAFF.

The CDR3 bases are TGCGCCAGCAGCTTGGCACGACAGGGGGCGGATGGCTACACCTTC. This codes for CASSLARQGADGYTF. The V and J genes are TRBV5-1 and TRBJ1-2; 10 nucleotides align to TRBD1. V dropped 0 bases and J dropped 6; count of bases not matched to a gene: 5. The germline V gene has CDR1 SGHRS and CDR2 YFSETQ. The CDR3 spans 15 residues.

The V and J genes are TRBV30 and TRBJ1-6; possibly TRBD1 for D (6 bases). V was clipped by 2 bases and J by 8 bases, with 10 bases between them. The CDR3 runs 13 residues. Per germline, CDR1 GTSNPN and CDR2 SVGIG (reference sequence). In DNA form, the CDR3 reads TGTGCCTGGAGTAACAGGGTGGATTCACCCCTCCACTTT. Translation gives CAWSNRVDSPLHF.

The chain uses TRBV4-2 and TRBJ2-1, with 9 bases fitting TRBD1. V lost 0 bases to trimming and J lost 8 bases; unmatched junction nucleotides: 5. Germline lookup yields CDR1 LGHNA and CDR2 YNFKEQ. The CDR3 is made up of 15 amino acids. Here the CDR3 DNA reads TGTGCCAGCAGCCAAGATAAGGGACAGGGACATGAGCAGTTCTTC. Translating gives CASSQDKGQGHEQFF.

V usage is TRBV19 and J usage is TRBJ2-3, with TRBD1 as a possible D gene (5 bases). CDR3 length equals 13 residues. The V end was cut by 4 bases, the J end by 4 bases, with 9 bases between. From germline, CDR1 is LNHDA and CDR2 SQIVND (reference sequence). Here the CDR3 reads CASSKGPADTQYF. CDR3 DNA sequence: TGTGCCAGTAGTAAGGGGCCGGCAGATACGCAGTATTTT. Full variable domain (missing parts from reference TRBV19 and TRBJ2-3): DGGITQSPKYLFRKEGQNVTLSCEQNLNHDAMYWYRQDPGQGLRLIYYSQIVNDFQKGDIAEGYSVSREKKESFPLTVTSAQKNPTAFYLCASSKGPADTQYFGPGTRLTVL.

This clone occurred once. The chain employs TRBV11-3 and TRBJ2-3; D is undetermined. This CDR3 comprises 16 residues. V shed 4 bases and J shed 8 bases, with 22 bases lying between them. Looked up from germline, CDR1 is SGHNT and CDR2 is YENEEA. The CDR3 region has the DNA TGTGCCAGCAGCTCAGGCACCCCTACGTCATCCGGTACGCAGTATTTT. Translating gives CASSSGTPTSSGTQYF.

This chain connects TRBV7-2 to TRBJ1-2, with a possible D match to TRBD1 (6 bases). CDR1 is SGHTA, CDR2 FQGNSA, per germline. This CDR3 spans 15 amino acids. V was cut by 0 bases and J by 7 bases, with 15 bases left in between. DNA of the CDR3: TGTGCCAGCAGCTTAGCGCTTGGGGGCAATAGTGGCTACACCTTC. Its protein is CASSLALGGNSGYTF.